These 30 T cell receptor beta chains originate from one sample sequenced in a study of read filtering for tumor transcriptome and immune sequencing. Molecular barcoded adaptors covering alpha/delta and beta/gamma chains were used on roughly 400 ng RNA. Via MiXCR, TCRdb re-called the reads, giving one row per CDR3 protein. Of about 63,000 distinct CDR3 sequences in the sample, approximately 13% were seen once. Material: a population of CD138-negative cells sorted from bone marrow. The receptor set was obtained from a donor at least 40 years old with multiple myeloma.

On this clonotype itself: A far larger clone lies a single base away; this is likely a read error. The chain recombines TRBV6-1 with TRBJ2-1; 9 bases agree with TRBD2. Germline CDR1 and CDR2: MNHNS and SASEGT. The CDR3 runs 14 residues. J gave up 8 bases and V 8 bases, and 10 bases lay outside the gene matches. The CDR3 nucleotides read TGTGCCAGCGACCCTAGCGGGAACAGGGATGAGCAGTTCTTC. Amino acid sequence: CASDPSGNRDEQFF.

This clonotype was detected ten times or more. J is TRBJ2-4 and V is TRBV20-1; 7 positions match TRBD2. V gave up 0 bases and J gave up 7 bases; unmatched junction bases: 9. The length of the CDR3 is 15 residues. From germline, CDR1 is DFQATT and CDR2 SNEGSKA (reference sequence). The CDR3 sequence: CSARDWAAGLNIQYF. DNA for the CDR3: TGCAGTGCTAGAGATTGGGCAGCGGGGTTGAACATTCAGTACTTC.

This clonotype has ten or more counts. The chain is built from TRBV29-1 and TRBJ2-2, with D perhaps TRBD1 (6 bases). The CDR3 covers 14 residues. Germline-derived CDR1 and CDR2 are SQVTM and ANQGSEA. The V gene lost 2 bases and the J gene lost 3 bases, with 10 bases spanning the gap. Here the CDR3 reads CSVETGIDTGELFF. The CDR3 DNA sequence: TGCAGCGTTGAAACAGGGATCGACACCGGGGAGCTGTTTTTT.

This clonotype appeared many times. The chain combines TRBV5-4 with TRBJ2-7, with no clear D. Trimming shortened V by 4 bases and J by 3 bases, and 14 bases separated the two germline ends. Germline V CDR1 and CDR2: SGHNT, YYREEE (reference sequence). The CDR3 totals 14 residues. The CDR3 loop is CASSLTIGHYEQYF. The DNA of the CDR3 is TGTGCCAGCAGCCTGACGATCGGGCACTACGAGCAGTACTTC.

This clonotype was seen repeatedly, ten times or more. The chain carries TRBV9 and TRBJ2-1; TRBD2 aligns across 8 bases. Germline V gene sequence: CDR1 SGDLS, CDR2 YYNGEE. V lost 3 bases to trimming and J lost 6 bases; unmatched junction nucleotides: 8. The CDR3 length is 15 residues. CDR3 amino acids: CASSESGGGSNEQFF. The CDR3 bases are TGTGCCAGCAGCGAAAGCGGGGGTGGCTCCAATGAGCAGTTCTTC.

This clonotype was counted at least ten times. The V gene is TRBV7-2, the J gene TRBJ2-7, with D maybe TRBD2 (6 bases). V gave up 1 base and J gave up 4 bases, with 8 bases separating them. The CDR3 spans 13 residues. Per the germline V gene, CDR1 is SGHTA and CDR2 is FQGNSA. CDR3: CASSLVGRYEQYF. The CDR3 DNA is TGTGCCAGCAGCTTAGTAGGGAGGTACGAGCAGTACTTC.

This clonotype was seen at least ten times. The chain carries TRBV6-1 and TRBJ2-1; D perhaps matches TRBD1 (6 bases). V shed 10 bases and J shed 6 bases, with 10 bases lying between them. Germline V gene lookup returns CDR1 MNHNS and CDR2 SASEGT. The CDR3 sequence is 11 residues long. The CDR3 protein is CANRGGNEQFF. In nucleotides, the CDR3 is TGTGCCAACAGAGGGGGCAATGAGCAGTTCTTC.

This clonotype was seen at least ten times. This chain uses TRBV20-1 with TRBJ2-7; TRBD1 agrees at 7 bases. Germline lookup yields CDR1 DFQATT and CDR2 SNEGSKA (reference sequence). This CDR3 comprises 16 residues. V trimming: 1 base; J trimming: 4 bases; junction bases outside the gene matches: 13. The CDR3 DNA reads as TGCAGTGCTAGAGCCAGGGCCCCACAGGGGCGATACGAGCAGTACTTC. Protein sequence: CSARARAPQGRYEQYF.

This clonotype has a count of ten or more. This rearrangement joins TRBV29-1 to TRBJ2-3; TRBD2 aligns across 7 bases. Germline loops: CDR1 SQVTM, CDR2 ANQGSEA. The CDR3 is made up of 14 amino acids. V lost 1 base to trimming and J lost 6 bases; unmatched junction nucleotides: 7. The CDR3 DNA is TGCAGCGTTGAAGGGGGTCTAGCGGCTGATACGCAGTATTTT. Its protein product is CSVEGGLAADTQYF.

This clonotype was seen at least ten times. The V and J genes are TRBV7-3 and TRBJ2-6; D perhaps matches TRBD1 (6 bases). Germline lookup yields CDR1 SGHTA and CDR2 FQGTGA. The CDR3 covers 15 residues. V dropped 6 bases and J dropped 2 bases, with 11 bases sitting between them. CDR3 protein: CASSSQGTGANVLTF. The CDR3 region has the DNA TGTGCCAGCAGTTCCCAGGGGACTGGGGCCAACGTCCTGACTTTC.

The V and J genes are TRBV5-1 and TRBJ1-1; 9 bases align to TRBD1. CDR3 length: 15 amino acids. CDR1 is SGHRS and CDR2 is YFSETQ in the germline V gene. Trimming at V came to 3 bases and at J to 0 bases, leaving 3 bases not matched to a gene. The CDR3 DNA reads as TGCGCCAGCAGCTACGGGACAGGGATGAACACTGAAGCTTTCTTT. Translation gives CASSYGTGMNTEAFF.

This clonotype was picked up many times. The chain carries TRBV19 and TRBJ2-1, with D perhaps matching TRBD2 (6 bases). Germline-derived CDR1 and CDR2 are LNHDA and SQIVND (reference sequence). CDR3 length equals 15 residues. V was pared by 5 bases and J by 8 bases, with 19 bases between. Here the CDR3 reads CASSVRDSSPHEQFF. The CDR3, as DNA: TGTGCCAGTAGTGTCCGGGACTCTTCCCCCCATGAGCAGTTCTTC.

This clonotype has ten or more counts. The chain links TRBV2 to TRBJ2-7; a possible D gene is TRBD1 (6 bases). The CDR3 length is 13 residues. Germline V CDR1 and CDR2: SNHLY, FYNNEI. V dropped 8 bases and J dropped 3 bases, with 14 bases sitting between them. The CDR3: CASRWTANYEQYF. CDR3 in DNA: TGTGCCAGCCGTTGGACAGCTAACTACGAGCAGTACTTC.

This clonotype was seen repeatedly, ten times or more. This chain joins TRBV28 and TRBJ2-5; unclear D gene. Germline CDR1 reads MDHEN; CDR2 reads SYDVKM. The CDR3 runs to 15 residues. The V gene lost 2 bases and the J gene lost 2 bases, with 12 bases spanning the gap. CDR3 amino acids: CASSLLVRTQETQYF. CDR3 coding DNA: TGTGCCAGCAGTTTACTAGTCAGAACTCAAGAGACCCAGTACTTC.

This clonotype was detected many times. V is TRBV5-1 and J is TRBJ2-1; 7 bases are a match to TRBD2. Germline values: CDR1 SGHRS, CDR2 YFSETQ. The CDR3 consists of 14 residues. Trimming removed 2 bases from V and 6 bases from J; junction bases left unmatched: 5. CDR3 amino acids: CASSFMASGNEQFF. The CDR3, as DNA: TGCGCCAGCAGCTTTATGGCTAGCGGCAATGAGCAGTTCTTC.

Remarks on this clonotype: Being one base from a much bigger clone, this may be a read error. This chain links TRBV20-1 with TRBJ2-5; 11 bases are shared with TRBD2. The CDR3 has 15 amino acids. Germline assignment: CDR1 DFQATT and CDR2 SNEGSKA (reference sequence). CDR3 loop: CGARDSGRAKETQYF. In nucleotides, the CDR3 is TGCGGTGCTAGAGATAGCGGGAGGGCCAAAGAGACCCAGTACTTC.

As for this clonotype: A read error is likely, as this CDR3 ends without the conserved phenylalanine or tryptophan. Because the CDR3's place on the DNA is in doubt, the DNA is left out and the CDR3 is given as listed by TCRdb. V is TRBV7-9 and J is TRBJ2-1; the D call in the table, TRBD1, was not verified against the DNA. The CDR3 is 14 residues long, ends included. Germline CDR1 SEHNR, CDR2 FQNEAQ (reference sequence). CDR3 loop: CASSPPDREGEQLS.

Many counts were recorded for this clonotype. The J gene is TRBJ2-1, the V gene TRBV19, with 8 bases identical to TRBD2. In germline, CDR1 is LNHDA, CDR2 SQIVND (reference sequence). This CDR3 contains 14 residues. Unmatched junction bases numbered 8, after V lost 4 bases and J lost 9 bases. The CDR3 protein is CASSTQAGVGEQFF. The CDR3 DNA sequence: TGTGCCAGTAGTACCCAAGCGGGAGTGGGTGAGCAGTTCTTC.

This clonotype has ten or more counts. V gene TRBV20-1 combines with J gene TRBJ2-4; 9 nucleotides match TRBD1. CDR1 and CDR2 from the germline V gene are DFQATT and SNEGSKA (reference sequence). The CDR3 has 13 residues. V was pared by 7 bases and J by 8 bases, with 9 bases of the junction left unmatched. The CDR3 here is CSVQLQGADIQYF. CDR3 DNA: TGCAGTGTTCAGTTACAGGGGGCGGACATTCAGTACTTC.

This chain links TRBV11-2 with TRBJ2-5; TRBD1 or TRBD2 may be the D gene (7 bases each). Germline CDR1 and CDR2: SGHAT and FQNNGV. V was cut by 0 bases and J by 0 bases, with 23 bases left in between. CDR3 length: 20 amino acids. This chain's CDR3 is CASSLDGEGMKGGYQETQYF. The CDR3 DNA sequence: TGTGCCAGCAGCTTAGATGGGGAGGGGATGAAAGGGGGCTACCAAGAGACCCAGTACTTC.

A word on this clonotype: At one boundary the junction diverges from the germline segment, which might be a read error. The CDR3 DNA follows: TGCGGCGTTGGGGATGGACAGGTCCACGTCAATGAGCAGTCCTTC. This codes for CGVGDGQVHVNEQSF. The chain couples TRBV29-1 to TRBJ2-1; 7 nucleotides match TRBD1. The CDR3 contains 15 residues. Germline V CDR1 and CDR2: SQVTM, ANQGSEA.

This clonotype was seen ten or more times. The CDR3 DNA is TGTGCCAGCAGGGCAGAACAAAAAGAGACCCAGTACTTC. This codes for CASRAEQKETQYF. J is TRBJ2-5 and V is TRBV7-9; D is unresolved. Germline V CDR1 and CDR2: SEHNR, FQNEAQ (reference sequence). The CDR3 totals 13 residues. V was pared by 6 bases and J by 3 bases, with 11 bases between.

The rearrangement uses TRBV12-3 or TRBV12-4 and TRBJ2-3, with D possibly TRBD1 on 6 matching bases. This CDR3 is 15 amino acids long. The V end lost 2 bases, the J end lost 4 bases, and 13 bases lay between the germline ends. The CDR3, as DNA: TGTGCCAGCAGTTTAAACAGGGTCGCCGCAGATACGCAGTATTTT. Protein sequence: CASSLNRVAADTQYF.

The J gene is TRBJ2-5, the V gene TRBV7-2; D is possibly TRBD1 (5 bases). The CDR3 runs 13 residues. The germline V gene encodes CDR1 SGHTA and CDR2 FQGNSA. Trimming removed 4 bases at V and 2 bases at J, with 8 bases between. The CDR3 reads CASSYRGQETQYF. The CDR3 DNA sequence: TGTGCCAGCAGCTATAGGGGACAAGAGACCCAGTACTTC.

This clonotype was recorded at least ten times. This chain links TRBV7-9 with TRBJ2-1, with a weak D call TRBD2 (6 bases). V gave up 3 bases and J gave up 5 bases, with 23 bases separating them. CDR1 and CDR2 from the germline V gene are SEHNR and FQNEAQ (reference sequence). The CDR3 is made up of 18 amino acids. For the CDR3, the DNA is TGTGCCAGCAGCTTCGATTGGCCGGGAGATTGGTTTCACAATGAGCAGTTCTTC. As protein: CASSFDWPGDWFHNEQFF.

The rearrangement links TRBV27 to TRBJ2-3, with 7 bases matching TRBD2. Germline V CDR1 and CDR2: MNHEY, SMNVEV (reference sequence). The length of the CDR3 is 16 residues. V lost 5 bases and J lost 9; bases outside the gene matches: 17. The CDR3 is CASSPHQRDPRRTQYF. The CDR3 DNA is TGTGCCAGCAGTCCTCATCAGCGGGATCCGAGACGGACGCAGTATTTT.

This clonotype has a count of ten or more. This chain joins TRBV4-2 and TRBJ2-1; 10 bases match TRBD2. With V trimmed by 2 bases and J by 0 bases, 4 bases remained unmatched. Germline-derived CDR1 and CDR2 are LGHNA and YNFKEQ. The CDR3 is 17 residues long. This CDR3 is CASSQFTSGDSYNEQFF. Written as DNA, the CDR3 is TGTGCCAGCAGCCAATTTACTAGCGGGGACTCCTACAATGAGCAGTTCTTC.

This clonotype was counted ten times or more. The chain recombines TRBV7-3 with TRBJ1-1; D is perhaps TRBD1 (6 bases). There are 16 residues in the CDR3. Germline V gives CDR1 SGHTA, CDR2 FQGTGA. Deletions cut 5 bases from V and 4 bases from J, with 20 bases between. CDR3 region: CASSQTAGGGLTEAFF. The CDR3 DNA reads TGTGCCAGCAGCCAAACGGCGGGGGGCGGGCTCACTGAAGCTTTCTTT.

This clonotype has ten or more counts. This chain joins TRBV28 and TRBJ2-1; 12 bases are shared with TRBD2. The junction had 4 bases not matched to a gene; V was cut back by 3 bases and J by 4 bases. The CDR3 length is 16 residues. CDR1 is MDHEN, CDR2 SYDVKM, per germline. CDR3 nucleotide sequence: TGTGCCAGCAGTTTCTCAGGACTAGCGGGATACAATGAGCAGTTCTTC. The encoded protein is CASSFSGLAGYNEQFF.

This clonotype was recorded at least ten times. V is TRBV12-3 or TRBV12-4 and J is TRBJ1-1; D gene uncertain. V lost 6 bases and J 0 bases, leaving 8 bases between the germline ends. The CDR3 covers 13 residues. The CDR3 protein is CASSLAVNTEAFF. DNA of the CDR3: TGTGCCAGCAGCCTCGCCGTGAACACTGAAGCTTTCTTT.